A selection of T cell receptor beta chains follows, all from one sample in a study of T cells in narcolepsy. Only in-frame clones appear in the TCRdb table, and some are missing; sequencing was by immunoSEQ multiplex PCR. Of about 35,000 clones listed, around 80% were seen once; the top ten hold roughly 1%. Sequencing was done on a sample of memory (CD45RA-) CD4+ T cells from blood. The receptors stem from a human donor in good health. CDR3s include the opening cysteine and the closing phenylalanine or tryptophan. The D gene is left open where the match is weak. Clone size is shown for a subset of rows, as once, few, many or a class of expanded clone.

d_call,j_call,clone_size,v_call,cdr3_nt,cdr3_aa
-,TRBJ2-6,once,TRBV7-9,TGTGCCAGCAGCTTAAGAGGCGCCGGGGCCAACGTCCTGACTTTC,CASSLRGAGANVLTF
TRBD1,TRBJ2-6,-,TRBV7-2,TGTGCCAGCAGCTTAAGGGGCACAGGGGAATTCTCTGGGGCCAACGTCCTGACTTTC,CASSLRGTGEFSGANVLTF
-,TRBJ2-7,once,TRBV5-4,TGTGCCAGCAGCTTGGGCCAAGAGGGTTACGAGCAGTACTTC,CASSLGQEGYEQYF
-,TRBJ2-7,-,TRBV7-2,TGTGCCAGCAGCTTAGCGGGCACTTCCGGCGAGCAGTACTTC,CASSLAGTSGEQYF
-,TRBJ2-3,-,TRBV7-2,TGTGCCAGCAACCCCCGGGGTGAAACAGATACGCAGTATTTT,CASNPRGETDTQYF
TRBD2,TRBJ2-7,-,TRBV27,TGTGCCAGCAGTTCAAGGACTAGCGGGAGCCCCTACGAGCAGTACTTC,CASSSRTSGSPYEQYF
-,TRBJ2-2,-,TRBV6-4,TGTGCCAGCAGAGGCGAAGCGAACACCGGGGAGCTGTTTTTT,CASRGEANTGELFF
TRBD2,TRBJ2-7,-,TRBV10-3,TGTGCCATCAGTGAGCAGGCTAGCGGGGGGTACGAGCAGTACTTC,CAISEQASGGYEQYF
-,TRBJ1-2,-,TRBV19,TGTGCCAGTAGTGCAGGAAGGGCGCGGGGCTACACCTTC,CASSAGRARGYTF
-,TRBJ1-1,-,TRBV5-4,TGTGCCAGCAGGGCGGACATGAACACTGAAGCTTTCTTT,CASRADMNTEAFF
TRBD2,TRBJ2-1,-,TRBV5-4,TGTGCCAGCAGCTTGGGCGGGGGGGCAAACTACAATGAGCAGTTCTTC,CASSLGGGANYNEQFF
-,TRBJ1-3,-,TRBV11-2,TGTGCCAGCAGCTTCGGGGAGAGCTCTGGAAACACCATATATTTT,CASSFGESSGNTIYF
-,TRBJ1-1,-,TRBV27,TGTGCCAGCAGTCTCGTGGGACAATCAACACCGAAAGCTTTCTTT,CASSLVGQSTPKAFF
-,TRBJ2-7,once,TRBV15,TGTGCCACCAGCAGAGGGCAGGGACTCGACGAGCAGTACTTC,CATSRGQGLDEQYF
-,TRBJ2-3,once,TRBV4-1,TGCGCCAGCAGCCAAGCAGGAGGACTGTTCACAGATACGCAGTATTTT,CASSQAGGLFTDTQYF
TRBD2,TRBJ2-5,-,TRBV9,TGTGCCAGCAACTATGACGGGGGGTCGAAACCCCAGTACTTC,CASNYDGGSKPQYF
-,TRBJ2-7,-,TRBV7-2,TGTGCCAGCAGCTTAGTGGCGGGAACCTACGAGCAGTACTTC,CASSLVAGTYEQYF
-,TRBJ1-1,-,TRBV27,TGTGCCAGCAGTTCCAACACCCGGCAAGCTTTCTTT,CASSSNTRQAFF
-,TRBJ2-2,-,TRBV10-3,TGTGCCATCAGTGAGAAGTGGGCCGGGGAGCTGTTTTTT,CAISEKWAGELFF
TRBD2,TRBJ2-3,-,TRBV30,TGTGCCTGGAGTGTACAGGGCGGGGGGGCAGATACGCAGTATTTT,CAWSVQGGGADTQYF
-,TRBJ1-5,-,TRBV5-6,TGTGCCAGCAGCTTGTCGGCAGGGGTCAGCAATCAGCCCCAGCATTTT,CASSLSAGVSNQPQHF
-,TRBJ1-2,-,TRBV5-4,TGTGCCAGCAGCCTAGGGATTGATGGCTACACCTTC,CASSLGIDGYTF
TRBD1,TRBJ2-1,-,TRBV10-1,TGCGCCAGCAGTGAGGCCGGGACAGGGGTAAATGAGCAGTTCTTC,CASSEAGTGVNEQFF
TRBD2,TRBJ2-1,-,TRBV5-4,TGTGCCAGCAGCTTGGCCCTGACTAGCGAGTACAATGAGCAGTTCTTC,CASSLALTSEYNEQFF
TRBD2,TRBJ2-7,-,TRBV6-5,TGTGCCAGCAGTTACTCAAGCGGGGGGGCCCACGAGCAGTACTTC,CASSYSSGGAHEQYF
-,TRBJ1-2,-,TRBV2,TGTGCCAGCGGGGGTCTCTATGGCTACACCTTC,CASGGLYGYTF
TRBD1,TRBJ2-1,-,TRBV19,TGTGCCAGTAGTAGCCCGGGACAGGGGGTCAATGAGCAGTTCTTC,CASSSPGQGVNEQFF
-,TRBJ2-5,few,TRBV7-9,TGTGCCAGCAGCTTGGGGGCCTGGGAGACCCAGTACTTC,CASSLGAWETQYF
-,TRBJ1-5,-,TRBV6-5,TGTGCCAGCAGCCACACCCGAGGGCGGGATCAGCCCCAGCATTTT,CASSHTRGRDQPQHF
TRBD1,TRBJ2-4,-,TRBV2,TGTGCCAGCAGAGACAGGGTTGGAAACATTCAGTACTTC,CASRDRVGNIQYF
TRBD2,TRBJ2-7,-,TRBV10-3,TGTGCCATCAGTGACGGGGCTAGCGGTTCCTACGAGCAGTACTTC,CAISDGASGSYEQYF
TRBD1,TRBJ1-2,-,TRBV9,TGTGCCAGCAGCGTCGACAGGGGTAACTATGGCTACACCTTC,CASSVDRGNYGYTF
-,TRBJ1-2,-,TRBV7-9,TGTGCCAGCAGCTTAGGGGCGCAGTATGGCTACACCTTC,CASSLGAQYGYTF
TRBD2,TRBJ2-1,-,TRBV19,TGTGCCAGTAGTGGTCGCGGGAGGCCCTCGGATGAGCAGTTCTTC,CASSGRGRPSDEQFF
-,TRBJ1-1,-,TRBV4-1,TGCGCCAGCAGCCAAGTCCCGCACCTGAACACTGAAGCTTTCTTT,CASSQVPHLNTEAFF
TRBD2,TRBJ2-2,-,TRBV7-6,TGTGCCAGCAGCTTAGTACTAGCGGGGTCCACCGGGGAGCTGTTTTTT,CASSLVLAGSTGELFF
-,TRBJ1-1,-,TRBV25-1,TGTGCCAGCAGTTGGTCAGGGAACACTGAAGCTTTCTTT,CASSWSGNTEAFF
TRBD1,TRBJ2-7,-,TRBV25-1,TGTGCCAGCAGTGACGCCGGGACAGGGACCTACGAGCAGTACTTC,CASSDAGTGTYEQYF
TRBD1,TRBJ1-2,-,TRBV7-9,TGTGCCAGCAGCCCTGGACAGGGGGGAGACCACACCTTC,CASSPGQGGDHTF
-,TRBJ2-7,-,TRBV15,TGTGCCACCAGCAGAGATCAGGGGGGAGCACAGGGCTCCTACGAGCAGTACTTC,CATSRDQGGAQGSYEQYF
-,TRBJ1-3,-,TRBV6-1,TGTGCCAGCAGGCCATATAGCTCTGGAAACACCATATATTTT,CASRPYSSGNTIYF
TRBD1,TRBJ2-7,-,TRBV5-8,TGTGCCAGCAGCGGTTGGACAGGGGATGGATCCTACGAGCAGTACTTC,CASSGWTGDGSYEQYF
-,TRBJ1-5,-,TRBV7-2,TGTGCCAGCAGCTACCCAGGGGATCAGCCCCAGCATTTT,CASSYPGDQPQHF
-,TRBJ1-2,-,TRBV6-6,TGTGCCAGCAGTTACTCGGGGGTGTATGGCTACACCTTC,CASSYSGVYGYTF
-,TRBJ1-1,-,TRBV2,TGTGCCAGCATGGGACGGCGGAACACTGAAGCTTTCTTT,CASMGRRNTEAFF
-,TRBJ1-5,-,TRBV7-2,TGTGCCAGCAGCCCTGACGGGTCCAGGGGCCAGCCCCAGCATTTT,CASSPDGSRGQPQHF
TRBD1,TRBJ2-2,-,TRBV5-5,TGTGCCAGCAGCTTCACCGGGACAGTGAACACCGGGGAGCTGTTTTTT,CASSFTGTVNTGELFF
-,TRBJ2-1,-,TRBV4-1,TGCGCCAGCAGCCAACCATCGACCCCCAGCTCCTACAATGAGCAGTTCTTC,CASSQPSTPSSYNEQFF
-,TRBJ1-6,-,TRBV4-2,TGTGCCAGCAGCCAAGCGACCGGGCGAGCTAATTCACCCCTCCACTTT,CASSQATGRANSPLHF
-,TRBJ2-3,-,TRBV7-2,TGTGCCAGCAGCTTGACGGAGACTAGCACAGATACGCAGTATTTT,CASSLTETSTDTQYF